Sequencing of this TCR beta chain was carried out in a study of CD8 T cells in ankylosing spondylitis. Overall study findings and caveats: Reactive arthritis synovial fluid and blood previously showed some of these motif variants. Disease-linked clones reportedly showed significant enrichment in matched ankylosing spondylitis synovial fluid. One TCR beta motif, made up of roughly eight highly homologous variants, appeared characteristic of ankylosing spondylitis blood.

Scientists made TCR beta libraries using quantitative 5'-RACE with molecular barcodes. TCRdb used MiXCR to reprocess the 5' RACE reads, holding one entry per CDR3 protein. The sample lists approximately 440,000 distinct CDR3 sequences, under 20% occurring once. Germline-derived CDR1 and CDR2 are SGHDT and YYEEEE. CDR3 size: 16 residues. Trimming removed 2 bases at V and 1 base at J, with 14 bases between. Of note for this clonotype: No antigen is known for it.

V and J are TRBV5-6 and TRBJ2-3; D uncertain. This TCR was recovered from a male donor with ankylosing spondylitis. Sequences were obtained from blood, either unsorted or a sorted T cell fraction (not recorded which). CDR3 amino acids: CASSLGLSTRTDTQYF. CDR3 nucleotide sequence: TGTGCCAGCAGCTTAGGCCTCTCCACTCGCACAGATACGCAGTATTTT.